A selection of T cell receptor beta chains follows, all from one sample in a study of T cell responses to AZD1222 COVID-19 vaccine. TCRdb keeps only in-frame clones here, not all; method: immunoSEQ multiplex PCR. The sample gives some 130,000 clones, 85% to 95% of which show up once; 6% to 7% is in the top ten. The input for sequencing was peripheral blood, taken 28 days after the second AZD1222 dose. These receptors came from an adult who received the AZD1222 COVID-19 vaccine. Each CDR3 is given with its conserved first and last residue. D genes are given only for firm matches. The listing skips clone size in some rows; elsewhere it reads once, few, many or a size class.

size,D,V,J,CDR3,DNA
NA,NA,TRBV29-1,TRBJ2-7,CSVEGRVPYEQYF,TGCAGCGTTGAAGGCAGGGTCCCCTACGAGCAGTACTTC
NA,NA,TRBV30,TRBJ1-6,CAWSVLDNSPLHF,TGTGCCTGGAGTGTCCTGGATAATTCACCCCTCCACTTT
NA,TRBD1,TRBV27,TRBJ2-1,CASSFIQGAQNEQFF,TGTGCCAGCAGTTTTATCCAGGGGGCGCAGAATGAGCAGTTCTTC
NA,NA,TRBV4-2,TRBJ1-2,CASSQETGPRAYGYTF,TGTGCCAGCAGCCAGGAAACAGGGCCTAGGGCCTATGGCTACACCTTC
NA,NA,TRBV18,TRBJ1-1,CASSPVAGDEAFF,TGTGCCAGCTCACCTGTGGCGGGGGATGAAGCTTTCTTT
NA,TRBD1,TRBV19,TRBJ1-1,CASSYRGGTEAFF,TGTGCCAGTAGTTACAGGGGCGGCACTGAAGCTTTCTTT
NA,NA,TRBV18,TRBJ1-1,CASSPDGGSEAFF,TGTGCCAGCTCACCAGACGGGGGCTCCGAAGCTTTCTTT
NA,TRBD1,TRBV2,TRBJ1-5,CASSGTGGNQPQHF,TGTGCCAGCAGTGGGACAGGGGGCAATCAGCCCCAGCATTTT
once,NA,TRBV7-3,TRBJ1-1,CASSPPGAMNTEAFF,TGTGCCAGCAGCCCACCTGGGGCGATGAACACTGAAGCTTTCTTT
NA,NA,TRBV5-1,TRBJ1-1,CASSLGTGRWNTEAFF,TGCGCCAGCAGCTTGGGGACTGGGCGGTGGAACACTGAAGCTTTCTTT
NA,TRBD1,TRBV27,TRBJ1-2,CASSPGTGYGYTF,TGTGCCAGCAGTCCCGGGACAGGGTATGGCTACACCTTC
NA,NA,TRBV10-3,TRBJ1-6,CAISFESSYNSPLHF,TGTGCCATCAGTTTCGAGAGCTCCTATAATTCACCCCTCCACTTT
NA,NA,TRBV6-5,TRBJ2-1,CASSNFLGNEQFF,TGTGCCAGCAGCAATTTCCTCGGGAATGAGCAGTTCTTC
NA,NA,TRBV7-9,TRBJ1-1,CASSLGDGRNTEAFF,TGTGCCAGCAGCCTTGGTGACGGGAGGAACACTGAAGCTTTCTTT
NA,NA,TRBV18,TRBJ1-1,CASSPTGAQGNTEAFF,TGTGCCAGCTCACCAACGGGCGCACAGGGGAACACTGAAGCTTTCTTT
NA,NA,TRBV11-3,TRBJ2-1,CASSLAGDNEQFF,TGTGCCAGCAGCTTAGCTGGGGACAATGAGCAGTTCTTC
NA,NA,TRBV21-1,TRBJ1-5,CASSKAVGQPQHF,TGTGCCAGCAGCAAAGCGGTGGGACAGCCCCAGCATTTT
once,NA,TRBV28,TRBJ1-5,CASGTSKHF,TGTGCCAGCGGGACAAGCAAGCATTTT
NA,NA,TRBV18,TRBJ1-3,CASSPKPRGTSSGNTIYF,TGTGCCAGCTCACCAAAACCAAGAGGGACGAGCTCTGGAAACACCATATATTTT
NA,NA,TRBV4-1,TRBJ2-7,CASSQTGTSSYEQYF,TGCGCCAGCAGCCAGACCGGGACATCCTCCTACGAGCAGTACTTC
once,TRBD1,TRBV7-3,TRBJ1-1,CASSLWTGATNEAFF,TGTGCCAGCAGCTTATGGACAGGGGCTACGAATGAAGCTTTCTTT
NA,NA,TRBV5-1,TRBJ2-7,CASSLYSYEQYF,TGCGCCAGCAGCTTGTACAGCTACGAGCAGTACTTC
NA,TRBD1,TRBV19,TRBJ2-1,CASSIRQGVTYNEQFF,TGTGCCAGTAGTATACGACAGGGGGTCACCTACAATGAGCAGTTCTTC
NA,NA,TRBV19,TRBJ1-2,CASRQGLDYGYTF,TGTGCCAGTAGGCAGGGTTTGGACTATGGCTACACCTTC
once,NA,TRBV18,TRBJ2-3,CASSPPQGRTDTQYF,TGTGCCAGCTCCCCCCCGCAGGGACGAACAGATACGCAGTATTTT
NA,TRBD2,TRBV7-8,TRBJ2-5,CASSLSVGGEETQYF,TGTGCCAGCAGCTTATCCGTGGGGGGGGAAGAGACCCAGTACTTC
NA,NA,TRBV30,TRBJ2-6,CAWSPLEGGSGANVLTF,TGTGCCTGGAGTCCACTAGAGGGGGGCTCTGGGGCCAACGTCCTGACTTTC